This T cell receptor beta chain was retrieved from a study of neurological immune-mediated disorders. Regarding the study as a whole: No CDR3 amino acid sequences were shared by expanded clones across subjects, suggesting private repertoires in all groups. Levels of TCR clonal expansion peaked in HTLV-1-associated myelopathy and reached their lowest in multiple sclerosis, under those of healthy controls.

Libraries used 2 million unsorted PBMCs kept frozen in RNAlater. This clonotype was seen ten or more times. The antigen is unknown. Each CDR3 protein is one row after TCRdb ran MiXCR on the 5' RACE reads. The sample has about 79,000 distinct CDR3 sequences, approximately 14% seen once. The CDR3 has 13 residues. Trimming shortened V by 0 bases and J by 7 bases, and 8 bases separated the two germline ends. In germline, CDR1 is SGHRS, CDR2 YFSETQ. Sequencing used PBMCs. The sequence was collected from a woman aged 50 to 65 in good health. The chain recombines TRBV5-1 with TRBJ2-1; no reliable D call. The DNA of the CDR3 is TGCGCCAGCAGCTTGGGTCCAACTAATGAGCAGTTCTTC. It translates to CASSLGPTNEQFF.